A selection of T cell receptor beta chains follows, all from one sample in a study of T cells in localized non-small cell lung cancer. This table comes from immunoSEQ multiplex PCR, and its TCRdb copy is limited to in-frame clones, with some not included. Of 45,000 to 50,000 clones in the sample, 70% to 90% are singletons; the top ten hold more than 2%. The material was PBMCs, obtained before any cancer treatment. The source of these receptors is a man aged 35-75 years with stage II lung adenocarcinoma. Each CDR3 is given with its conserved first and last residue. The order of the fields is J gene, CDR3 length, V gene, D gene, clone size, CDR3 protein, CDR3 DNA. The D gene is left open where the match is weak. Some rows mark clone size as missing; the rest say once, few, many or name a class of expanded clone.

j_call: TRBJ2-3
cdr3_length: 16
v_call: TRBV7-9
d_call: TRBD2
clone_size: NA
cdr3_aa: CASSPTSGGETDTQYF
cdr3_nt: TGTGCCAGCAGCCCCACTAGCGGGGGGGAGACAGATACGCAGTATTTT

j_call: TRBJ1-1
cdr3_length: 17
v_call: TRBV4-1
d_call: TRBD1
clone_size: NA
cdr3_aa: CASSQVTGGWRNTEAFF
cdr3_nt: TGCGCCAGCAGCCAAGTAACAGGGGGATGGAGGAACACTGAAGCTTTCTTT

j_call: TRBJ2-3
cdr3_length: 16
v_call: TRBV10-1
d_call: TRBD2
clone_size: NA
cdr3_aa: CASSEWERGAADTQYF
cdr3_nt: TGCGCCAGCAGTGAGTGGGAGCGGGGGGCGGCGGATACGCAGTATTTT

j_call: TRBJ2-5
cdr3_length: 13
v_call: TRBV7-2
d_call: NA
clone_size: NA
cdr3_aa: CASSLENGETQYF
cdr3_nt: TGTGCCAGCAGCTTAGAGAACGGCGAGACCCAGTACTTC

j_call: TRBJ2-5
cdr3_length: 15
v_call: TRBV7-6
d_call: TRBD1
clone_size: NA
cdr3_aa: CASSRQGFNQETQYF
cdr3_nt: TGTGCCAGCAGCCGACAGGGTTTTAACCAAGAGACCCAGTACTTC

j_call: TRBJ2-5
cdr3_length: 16
v_call: TRBV9
d_call: NA
clone_size: NA
cdr3_aa: CASSATYGGFQETQYF
cdr3_nt: TGTGCCAGCAGCGCAACTTACGGAGGGTTTCAAGAGACCCAGTACTTC

j_call: TRBJ2-3
cdr3_length: 16
v_call: TRBV27
d_call: TRBD1
clone_size: NA
cdr3_aa: CASSPGQVPGGGTQYF
cdr3_nt: TGTGCCAGCAGTCCCGGACAGGTCCCTGGGGGTGGTACGCAGTATTTT

j_call: TRBJ2-3
cdr3_length: 14
v_call: TRBV6-6
d_call: NA
clone_size: NA
cdr3_aa: CASSHSQGRDTQYF
cdr3_nt: TGTGCCAGCAGCCATTCCCAAGGGAGAGATACGCAGTATTTT

j_call: TRBJ1-6
cdr3_length: 16
v_call: TRBV23-1
d_call: NA
clone_size: NA
cdr3_aa: CASSLHLRGRGSPLHF
cdr3_nt: TGCGCCAGCAGCCTCCATCTCCGGGGGAGAGGTTCACCCCTCCACTTT

j_call: TRBJ1-3
cdr3_length: 15
v_call: TRBV6-5
d_call: NA
clone_size: NA
cdr3_aa: CASSYQGGSGNTIYF
cdr3_nt: TGTGCCAGCAGTTACCAGGGAGGTTCTGGAAACACCATATATTTT

j_call: TRBJ2-1
cdr3_length: 16
v_call: TRBV11-2
d_call: TRBD2
clone_size: NA
cdr3_aa: CASSLNRLAGNNEQFF
cdr3_nt: TGTGCCAGCAGCTTAAATAGACTAGCGGGGAACAATGAGCAGTTCTTC

j_call: TRBJ2-1
cdr3_length: 15
v_call: TRBV11-2
d_call: TRBD2
clone_size: NA
cdr3_aa: CASSLSSGTYNEQFF
cdr3_nt: TGTGCCAGCAGCCTCTCTAGCGGGACCTACAATGAGCAGTTCTTC

j_call: TRBJ1-2
cdr3_length: 13
v_call: TRBV6-5
d_call: TRBD1
clone_size: NA
cdr3_aa: CASSYEGAFGYTF
cdr3_nt: TGTGCCAGCAGTTACGAGGGGGCATTTGGCTACACCTTC

j_call: TRBJ2-1
cdr3_length: 17
v_call: TRBV5-6
d_call: NA
clone_size: NA
cdr3_aa: CASSLSQTRLAYNEQFF
cdr3_nt: TGTGCCAGCAGCTTGTCCCAGACACGATTAGCGTACAATGAGCAGTTCTTC

j_call: TRBJ1-5
cdr3_length: 14
v_call: TRBV18
d_call: TRBD1
clone_size: NA
cdr3_aa: CASSPGQANQPQHF
cdr3_nt: TGTGCCAGCTCACCGGGACAGGCTAATCAGCCCCAGCATTTT

j_call: TRBJ1-3
cdr3_length: 15
v_call: TRBV5-5
d_call: NA
clone_size: NA
cdr3_aa: CASSLRVQAGNTIYF
cdr3_nt: TGTGCCAGCAGCTTGAGAGTACAGGCCGGAAACACCATATATTTT

j_call: TRBJ2-3
cdr3_length: 15
v_call: TRBV2
d_call: NA
clone_size: NA
cdr3_aa: CASTPRLSGTDTQYF
cdr3_nt: TGTGCCAGCACCCCGCGGCTATCTGGCACAGATACGCAGTATTTT

j_call: TRBJ2-1
cdr3_length: 14
v_call: TRBV18
d_call: NA
clone_size: NA
cdr3_aa: CASSPSGGHNEQFF
cdr3_nt: TGTGCCAGCTCACCGTCAGGGGGGCACAATGAGCAGTTCTTC

j_call: TRBJ2-3
cdr3_length: 17
v_call: TRBV10-3
d_call: NA
clone_size: NA
cdr3_aa: CAISESNPTGRTDTQYF
cdr3_nt: TGTGCCATCAGTGAGTCGAATCCGACTGGGCGGACAGATACGCAGTATTTT

j_call: TRBJ2-5
cdr3_length: 13
v_call: TRBV5-1
d_call: NA
clone_size: NA
cdr3_aa: CASSLDLQETQYF
cdr3_nt: TGCGCCAGCAGCTTGGACCTCCAAGAGACCCAGTACTTC

j_call: TRBJ2-7
cdr3_length: 15
v_call: TRBV14
d_call: NA
clone_size: few
cdr3_aa: CASSQDYPGRHEQYF
cdr3_nt: TGTGCCAGCAGCCAAGATTACCCAGGGCGACACGAGCAGTACTTC

j_call: TRBJ1-6
cdr3_length: 13
v_call: TRBV30
d_call: TRBD1
clone_size: once
cdr3_aa: CACGQGIASPLHF
cdr3_nt: TGTGCCTGCGGACAGGGGATAGCTTCACCCCTCCACTTT

j_call: TRBJ1-2
cdr3_length: 15
v_call: TRBV5-1
d_call: NA
clone_size: NA
cdr3_aa: CASSLDPGSNYGYTF
cdr3_nt: TGCGCCAGCAGCTTGGATCCGGGGAGTAACTATGGCTACACCTTC

j_call: TRBJ1-3
cdr3_length: 17
v_call: TRBV7-8
d_call: TRBD1
clone_size: once
cdr3_aa: CASSLLTGAGGGNTIYF
cdr3_nt: TGTGCCAGCAGCTTATTGACAGGGGCTGGGGGTGGAAACACCATATATTTT

j_call: TRBJ1-2
cdr3_length: 14
v_call: TRBV14
d_call: NA
clone_size: NA
cdr3_aa: CASSQDLGLSGYTF
cdr3_nt: TGTGCCAGCAGCCAAGATCTCGGGTTAAGTGGCTACACCTTC

j_call: TRBJ2-2
cdr3_length: 13
v_call: TRBV19
d_call: NA
clone_size: NA
cdr3_aa: CASSPQRTGELFF
cdr3_nt: TGTGCCAGTAGTCCCCAGAGGACCGGGGAGCTGTTTTTT

j_call: TRBJ2-3
cdr3_length: 15
v_call: TRBV19
d_call: TRBD2
clone_size: NA
cdr3_aa: CATSGLAGETDTQYF
cdr3_nt: TGTGCCACCTCAGGACTAGCGGGGGAAACAGATACGCAGTATTTT

j_call: TRBJ2-3
cdr3_length: 14
v_call: TRBV9
d_call: TRBD2
clone_size: NA
cdr3_aa: CASSLASGTDTQYF
cdr3_nt: TGTGCCAGCAGCCTCGCTAGCGGGACAGATACGCAGTATTTT

j_call: TRBJ1-5
cdr3_length: 17
v_call: TRBV4-1
d_call: NA
clone_size: NA
cdr3_aa: CASSPIPGTARNQPQHF
cdr3_nt: TGCGCCAGCAGCCCTATCCCCGGAACAGCGAGGAATCAGCCCCAGCATTTT

j_call: TRBJ2-1
cdr3_length: 15
v_call: TRBV5-1
d_call: NA
clone_size: NA
cdr3_aa: CASSFLNPDYNEQFF
cdr3_nt: TGCGCCAGCAGCTTTCTCAACCCCGATTACAATGAGCAGTTCTTC

j_call: TRBJ2-2
cdr3_length: 14
v_call: TRBV5-1
d_call: NA
clone_size: NA
cdr3_aa: CASRGGGVTGELFF
cdr3_nt: TGCGCCAGCAGAGGAGGGGGCGTCACCGGGGAGCTGTTTTTT

j_call: TRBJ1-4
cdr3_length: 14
v_call: TRBV10-3
d_call: TRBD1
clone_size: once
cdr3_aa: CAISTGQNNEKLFF
cdr3_nt: TGTGCCATCAGTACGGGACAGAATAATGAAAAACTGTTTTTT

j_call: TRBJ2-1
cdr3_length: 15
v_call: TRBV6-1
d_call: TRBD1
clone_size: NA
cdr3_aa: CATDPGQGSYNEQFF
cdr3_nt: TGTGCCACCGACCCGGGACAGGGTTCCTACAATGAGCAGTTCTTC

j_call: TRBJ2-7
cdr3_length: 14
v_call: TRBV11-1
d_call: TRBD1
clone_size: NA
cdr3_aa: CATTADRGGYEQYF
cdr3_nt: TGTGCCACGACCGCAGACAGGGGTGGATACGAGCAGTACTTC

j_call: TRBJ1-4
cdr3_length: 15
v_call: TRBV2
d_call: NA
clone_size: NA
cdr3_aa: CASSESTGIIEKLFF
cdr3_nt: TGTGCCAGCAGTGAAAGCACAGGGATTATCGAAAAACTGTTTTTT

j_call: TRBJ1-3
cdr3_length: 15
v_call: TRBV30
d_call: NA
clone_size: NA
cdr3_aa: CAWSPTRGGGNTIYF
cdr3_nt: TGTGCCTGGAGTCCCACTCGAGGGGGAGGAAACACCATATATTTT

j_call: TRBJ2-7
cdr3_length: 16
v_call: TRBV19
d_call: NA
clone_size: NA
cdr3_aa: CASSIDFPRGTYEQYF
cdr3_nt: TGTGCCAGTAGTATAGATTTCCCCCGGGGGACCTACGAGCAGTACTTC

j_call: TRBJ2-2
cdr3_length: 16
v_call: TRBV2
d_call: TRBD2
clone_size: NA
cdr3_aa: CASESGGGANTGELFF
cdr3_nt: TGTGCCAGCGAGTCAGGCGGGGGGGCGAACACCGGGGAGCTGTTTTTT

j_call: TRBJ2-6
cdr3_length: 15
v_call: TRBV7-2
d_call: NA
clone_size: NA
cdr3_aa: CASSLGEAGANVLTF
cdr3_nt: TGTGCCAGCAGCTTGGGGGAGGCTGGGGCCAACGTCCTGACTTTC

j_call: TRBJ1-5
cdr3_length: 15
v_call: TRBV5-4
d_call: TRBD1
clone_size: NA
cdr3_aa: CASSLGQGDNQPQHF
cdr3_nt: TGTGCCAGCAGCTTGGGACAGGGGGACAATCAGCCCCAGCATTTT

j_call: TRBJ2-5
cdr3_length: 15
v_call: TRBV7-6
d_call: NA
clone_size: NA
cdr3_aa: CASSSDKGRRETQYF
cdr3_nt: TGTGCCAGCAGCTCAGACAAGGGGCGTCGAGAGACCCAGTACTTC

j_call: TRBJ2-5
cdr3_length: 14
v_call: TRBV5-1
d_call: NA
clone_size: NA
cdr3_aa: CASSFYEVQETQYF
cdr3_nt: TGCGCCAGCAGCTTCTATGAGGTCCAAGAGACCCAGTACTTC

j_call: TRBJ2-1
cdr3_length: 15
v_call: TRBV6-4
d_call: NA
clone_size: NA
cdr3_aa: CASLRGGPSYNEQFF
cdr3_nt: TGTGCCAGCCTGAGGGGGGGCCCATCCTACAATGAGCAGTTCTTC

j_call: TRBJ1-5
cdr3_length: 16
v_call: TRBV6-7
d_call: NA
clone_size: NA
cdr3_aa: CASSFTVPYPNQPQHF
cdr3_nt: TGTGCCAGCAGTTTTACAGTGCCCTATCCCAATCAGCCCCAGCATTTT

j_call: TRBJ2-1
cdr3_length: 16
v_call: TRBV2
d_call: TRBD2
clone_size: NA
cdr3_aa: CASSDPNSGGSWEQFF
cdr3_nt: TGTGCCAGCAGTGACCCCAATAGCGGGGGGAGTTGGGAGCAGTTCTTC

j_call: TRBJ1-5
cdr3_length: 12
v_call: TRBV19
d_call: NA
clone_size: NA
cdr3_aa: CASSVSHQPQHF
cdr3_nt: TGTGCCAGTTCAGTTTCCCATCAGCCCCAGCATTTT

j_call: TRBJ1-2
cdr3_length: 13
v_call: TRBV6-6
d_call: TRBD1
clone_size: NA
cdr3_aa: CASSRDRGYGYTF
cdr3_nt: TGTGCCAGCAGCCGGGACAGGGGATACGGCTACACCTTC

j_call: TRBJ2-4
cdr3_length: 16
v_call: TRBV5-6
d_call: NA
clone_size: NA
cdr3_aa: CASSLGQLLAKNIQYF
cdr3_nt: TGTGCCAGCAGCTTGGGACAATTATTAGCCAAAAACATTCAGTACTTC